This paragraph reports one T cell receptor (beta chain). Its antigen remains unknown. The repertoire was sequenced with immunoSEQ multiplex PCR; TCRdb's copy has only in-frame clones and lacks some. This table holds approximately 94,000 clones, about 91% found once. The data were taken from a study of OX40 agonist ivuxolimab in advanced cancers. Study as a whole: The patients received agonistic anti-OX40 (CD134) antibody ivuxolimab. Whole-study findings and limits: By week 6 at 0.1 to 3.0 mg/kg, blood CD4+ and CD8+ T cells had expanded clonally.

This specimen was CD4+ or CD8+ T cells sorted from blood, taken in a trial of the OX40 agonist ivuxolimab. This sequence was found in an adult with an advanced solid tumor such as melanoma, head and neck, liver or kidney cancer.

DNA of the CDR3: TGTGCCAGCAGTGAATGGGCTATCTACGAGCAGTACTTC. It is translated as CASSEWAIYEQYF. The V gene is TRBV25-1, the J gene TRBJ2-7; D gene unclear. This CDR3 has 13 residues. V lost 1 base, J lost 3 bases, and 7 bases lay in between. Per germline, CDR1 MGHDK and CDR2 SYGVNS.